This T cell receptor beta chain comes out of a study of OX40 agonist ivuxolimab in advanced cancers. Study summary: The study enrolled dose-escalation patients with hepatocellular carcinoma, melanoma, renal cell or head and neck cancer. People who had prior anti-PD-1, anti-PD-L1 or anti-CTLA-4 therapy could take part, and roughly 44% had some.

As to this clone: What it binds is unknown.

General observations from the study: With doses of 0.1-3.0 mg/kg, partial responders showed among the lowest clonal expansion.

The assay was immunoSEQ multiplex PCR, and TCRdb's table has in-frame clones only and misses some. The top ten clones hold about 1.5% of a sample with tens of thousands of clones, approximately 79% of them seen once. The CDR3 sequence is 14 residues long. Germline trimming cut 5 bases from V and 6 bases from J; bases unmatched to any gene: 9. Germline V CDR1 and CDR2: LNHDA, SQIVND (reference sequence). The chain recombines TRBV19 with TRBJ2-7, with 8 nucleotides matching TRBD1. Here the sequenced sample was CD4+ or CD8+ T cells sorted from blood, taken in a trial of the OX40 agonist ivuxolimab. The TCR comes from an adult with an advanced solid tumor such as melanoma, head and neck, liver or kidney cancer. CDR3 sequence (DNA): TGTGCCAGTAGTCCGATGACAGGGGCGAGCGAGCAGTACTTC. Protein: CASSPMTGASEQYF. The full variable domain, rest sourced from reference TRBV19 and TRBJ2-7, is DGGITQSPKYLFRKEGQNVTLSCEQNLNHDAMYWYRQDPGQGLRLIYYSQIVNDFQKGDIAEGYSVSREKKESFPLTVTSAQKNPTAFYLCASSPMTGASEQYFGPGTRLTVT.